This TCR beta chain was identified during a study of cytomegalovirus exposure and HLA in healthy donors. Study-level points and caveats: A later analysis reportedly found that, within productive TCRs, an Asian-associated ancestry cluster had fewer N-insertions than the mean observed across the roughly 730 donors. According to an earlier analysis, most TCR beta V segments yielded productive rearrangements about 90% or about 30% of the time.

Points on this clone: Its cognate antigen is unknown.

The PCR was carried out with 60 Vbeta primers and 13 Jbeta primers. The data were produced by immunoSEQ multiplex PCR, yet TCRdb's version contains in-frame clones alone and is incomplete. The table shows 100,000 to 150,000 clones, with approximately 81% occurring only once. V gave up 5 bases and J gave up 2 bases; unmatched junction bases: 3. CDR1 MNHEY and CDR2 SVGAGI come from the germline V gene. This CDR3 is built from 14 residues. This receptor was obtained from a man in his late teens or twenties in good health and CMV-seronegative. Sequencing input: PBMCs. The genes are TRBV6-5 and TRBJ1-5; 7 positions agree with TRBD1. CDR3 in amino acids: CASSPTGGNQPQHF. As DNA, the CDR3 is TGTGCCAGCAGTCCTACAGGGGGCAATCAGCCCCAGCATTTT.